Presented here are 28 T cell receptor beta chains from one specimen sequenced in a study of OX40 agonist ivuxolimab in advanced cancers. The method was immunoSEQ multiplex PCR; TCRdb's version includes in-frame clones alone and lacks a portion of them. Here the sample spans approximately 20,000 clones, roughly 88% being singletons. The sample consisted of CD4+ or CD8+ T cells sorted from blood, taken in a trial of the OX40 agonist ivuxolimab. All receptors come from an adult with an advanced solid tumor such as melanoma, head and neck, liver or kidney cancer.

The rearrangement links TRBV7-9 to TRBJ1-4; D is uncertain. Germline V gene data show CDR1 as SEHNR and CDR2 as FQNEAQ (reference sequence). Trimming took off 2 bases at V and 1 base at J, with 8 bases between the two ends. The CDR3 sequence is 15 residues long. The CDR3 DNA follows: TGTGCCAGCAGCTTAAAGGGAGGAACTAATGAAAAACTGTTTTTT. Residues: CASSLKGGTNEKLFF.

CDR3: CASSQGQTTDTQYF. In DNA form, the CDR3 reads TGTGCCAGCAGCCAAGGACAGACCACAGATACGCAGTATTTT. The chain joins TRBV13 to TRBJ2-3, with a possible D match to TRBD1 (6 bases). The CDR3 extends over 14 amino acids. Trimming left V 5 bases short and J 2 bases short, with 11 bases between. In germline, CDR1 is PRHDT, CDR2 FYEKMQ (reference sequence).

V is TRBV2 and J is TRBJ1-4; no definite D call. The CDR3 loop spans 13 amino acids. Per germline, CDR1 SNHLY and CDR2 FYNNEI. V lost 7 bases to trimming and J lost 0 bases, with 6 bases between them. CDR3 sequence reads: CASNDATNEKLFF. Here the CDR3 DNA reads TGTGCCAGCAATGATGCAACTAATGAAAAACTGTTTTTT.

This clone is labeled large. The same CDR3 also results from other DNA sequences found in this sample. V gene TRBV11-2 combines with J gene TRBJ2-5; D is undetermined. V lost 1 base to trimming and J lost 1 base, with 1 base between them. Germline CDR1 and CDR2: SGHAT and FQNNGV. This CDR3 is 12 amino acids long. CDR3: CASSLVQETQYF. In nucleotides, the CDR3 is TGTGCCAGCAGCTTAGTCCAAGAGACCCAGTACTTC.

CDR3 coding DNA: TGTGCCAGCGGCGGGTCCGGGAGGGCCACAGATACGCAGTATTTT. Its translation: CASGGSGRATDTQYF. V is TRBV27 and J is TRBJ2-3; 8 bases map to TRBD2. J lost 2 bases, V lost 8 bases, and 9 bases had no gene match. Germline-derived CDR1 and CDR2 are MNHEY and SMNVEV (reference sequence). CDR3 size: 15 residues.

Here the CDR3 reads CASSPGGETQYF. The DNA of the CDR3 is TGTGCCAGCAGCCCCGGGGGAGAGACCCAGTACTTC. The rearrangement links TRBV6-5 to TRBJ2-5, with D perhaps TRBD2 (6 bases). Germline V gene lookup returns CDR1 MNHEY and CDR2 SVGAGI. This CDR3 region has 12 residues. V shed 6 bases and J shed 4 bases, with 9 bases lying between them.

The CDR3 DNA sequence: TGTGCCAGCAGCCGGGGACAGGGTTCCCACGAGCAGTACTTC. Its translation is CASSRGQGSHEQYF. J is TRBJ2-7 and V is TRBV5-6; 9 bases align to TRBD1. V shed 4 bases and J 5 bases; nucleotides not matched to a gene: 7. Germline lookup yields CDR1 SGHDT and CDR2 YYEEEE. The CDR3 covers 14 residues.

The rearrangement uses TRBV4-2 and TRBJ2-6; D not certain. Trimming removed 3 bases from V and 4 bases from J, with 4 bases in between. The CDR3 is 13 residues long. Per germline, CDR1 LGHNA and CDR2 YNFKEQ. For the CDR3, the DNA is TGTGCCAGCAGCCACGGAGGGGCCAACGTCCTGACTTTC. Protein: CASSHGGANVLTF.

The V call is TRBV6-1, the J call TRBJ1-2, with 10 nucleotides matching TRBD1. Germline CDR1 and CDR2: MNHNS and SASEGT. V lost 6 bases and J lost 4; bases outside the gene matches: 8. The CDR3 totals 15 residues. The CDR3 sequence: CASSFTRTGGYGYTF. The CDR3 DNA reads TGTGCCAGCAGCTTTACGAGGACAGGGGGCTATGGCTACACCTTC.

The rearrangement joins TRBV5-5 to TRBJ2-7; 7 bases agree with TRBD1. Germline-derived CDR1 and CDR2 are SGHKS and YYEKEE (reference sequence). After removal of 4 bases from V and 2 bases from J, the junction contained 6 bases not matched to a gene. The CDR3 covers 14 residues. CDR3 loop: CASSSLGQPYEQYF. CDR3 coding DNA: TGTGCCAGCAGCAGCCTGGGACAGCCCTACGAGCAGTACTTC.

The chain couples TRBV7-8 to TRBJ1-2; no clear D gene. The CDR3 runs to 14 residues. The germline CDR1 and CDR2 sequences are SGHVS and FQNEAQ. With 2 bases removed from V and 8 bases from J, the gap between germline ends came to 15 bases. Here the CDR3 reads CASSLFDERGGYTF. The CDR3 bases are TGTGCCAGCAGCTTATTCGACGAACGCGGGGGCTACACCTTC.

V gene TRBV10-2 combines with J gene TRBJ1-2, with D uncertain. The CDR3 totals 16 residues. V was trimmed by 0 bases and J by 5 bases, leaving 16 bases between them. Germline V gives CDR1 WSHSY, CDR2 SAAADI. The CDR3: CASSESIPDSTYGYTF. DNA of the CDR3: TGCGCCAGCAGTGAGTCGATCCCCGATTCGACTTATGGCTACACCTTC.

This clone was seen once. The genes are TRBV19 and TRBJ1-1, with D perhaps matching TRBD1 (6 bases). Germline V gene sequence: CDR1 LNHDA, CDR2 SQIVND (reference sequence). Trimming left V 1 base short and J 7 bases short, with 10 bases between. The CDR3 covers 13 residues. Written as DNA, the CDR3 is TGTGCCAGTAGTATAGGGGACACCATTGAAGCTTTCTTT. Its protein is CASSIGDTIEAFF.

This chain connects TRBV6-4 to TRBJ2-1; TRBD1 might be the D (6 bases). The V end lost 6 bases, the J end lost 5 bases, and 17 bases lay between the germline ends. The CDR3 loop spans 15 amino acids. Germline CDR1 and CDR2: MRHNA and SNTAGT. The CDR3 loop is CASSPRGDGHNEQFF. For the CDR3, the DNA is TGTGCCAGCAGCCCCAGGGGAGACGGTCACAATGAGCAGTTCTTC.

The sample holds one count of this clone. V usage is TRBV19 and J usage is TRBJ2-3; no clear D. V lost 3 bases and J 0 bases, leaving 10 bases between the germline ends. Germline values: CDR1 LNHDA, CDR2 SQIVND (reference sequence). This CDR3 has 15 amino acids. The CDR3 spells CASSMIFGSTDTQYF. The CDR3 bases are TGTGCCAGTAGTATGATTTTCGGGAGCACAGATACGCAGTATTTT.

The genes are TRBV6-5 and TRBJ2-7; TRBD2 matches 7 bases. V dropped 6 bases and J dropped 4; count of bases not matched to a gene: 9. CDR3 length: 14 amino acids. CDR1 and CDR2 (germline): MNHEY, SVGAGI. The CDR3 DNA follows: TGTGCCAGCAGACACGGACTAGAGAGGTACGAGCAGTACTTC. Amino acids: CASRHGLERYEQYF.

V and J are TRBV6-4 and TRBJ2-7; TRBD2 is a possible D gene (6 bases). Germline V CDR1 and CDR2: MRHNA, SNTAGT. Trimming left V 0 bases short and J 5 bases short, with 8 bases between. The CDR3 consists of 13 residues. The CDR3 protein is CASSDSWGDEQYF. For the CDR3, the DNA is TGTGCCAGCAGTGACTCGTGGGGGGACGAGCAGTACTTC.

This clone showed up just a few times. The V gene is TRBV19, the J gene TRBJ2-7, with unresolved D. Germline V CDR1 and CDR2: LNHDA, SQIVND (reference sequence). This CDR3 has 13 amino acids. V lost 9 bases, J lost 3 bases, and 15 bases lay in between. DNA for the CDR3: TGTGCCAGCTCTCCCTCCCCGGGCTACGAGCAGTACTTC. The encoded protein is CASSPSPGYEQYF.

The V and J genes are TRBV28 and TRBJ2-1; D remains ambiguous. Trimming shortened V by 3 bases and J by 4 bases, and 13 bases separated the two germline ends. Germline V lookup: CDR1 MDHEN, CDR2 SYDVKM. CDR3 size: 15 residues. CDR3 DNA sequence: TGTGCCAGCAGTTTTAGGGCCTTCATGTACAATGAGCAGTTCTTC. Its protein is CASSFRAFMYNEQFF.

This clone has more than one count but fewer than ten. V is TRBV7-9 and J is TRBJ2-5; 7 bases are a match to TRBD1. The CDR3 contains 15 residues. Germline V gene data show CDR1 as SEHNR and CDR2 as FQNEAQ (reference sequence). V shed 2 bases, J shed 1 base, and the junction held 4 bases outside the gene matches. In nucleotides, the CDR3 is TGTGCCAGCAGCTTAACCGACAGGGTCCAAGAGACCCAGTACTTC. This gives the protein CASSLTDRVQETQYF.

The genes are TRBV4-1 and TRBJ2-7, with D unclear. The germline V and J ends were trimmed by 2 bases and 3 bases, with 11 bases remaining between them. Germline CDR1 is MGHRA and CDR2 is YSYEKL. The CDR3 totals 14 residues. CDR3 loop: CASSQLTLFYEQYF. In DNA form, the CDR3 reads TGCGCCAGCAGCCAATTAACACTTTTCTACGAGCAGTACTTC.

This chain links TRBV7-2 with TRBJ2-7, with D perhaps matching TRBD2 (7 bases). The length of the CDR3 is 14 residues. Per germline, CDR1 SGHTA and CDR2 FQGNSA. V gave up 3 bases and J gave up 3 bases, with 12 bases separating them. CDR3 sequence: CASSLGGADYEQYF. As DNA, the CDR3 is TGTGCCAGCAGCTTGGGGGGGGCCGACTACGAGCAGTACTTC.

In this sample, this clone turned up once. V and J are TRBV30 and TRBJ1-3, with a possible D match to TRBD1 (5 bases). This CDR3 spans 14 amino acids. Trimming cost V 2 bases and J 4 bases, with 12 bases left between them. Germline V gene sequence: CDR1 GTSNPN, CDR2 SVGIG (reference sequence). For the CDR3, the DNA is TGTGCCTGGAGTATGGGGACGGCCGGAAACACCATATATTTT. Amino acids: CAWSMGTAGNTIYF.

DNA of the CDR3: TGTGCCAGCACCCTGGACTATCATACGCAGTATTTT. As protein: CASTLDYHTQYF. The rearrangement links TRBV28 to TRBJ2-3; D might be TRBD2 (6 bases). V shed 7 bases and J shed 7 bases, with 12 bases lying between them. CDR1 and CDR2 from the germline V gene are MDHEN and SYDVKM. This CDR3 contains 12 residues.

The rearrangement uses TRBV28 and TRBJ1-2, with a tentative D call TRBD1 (5 bases). The CDR3 spans 13 residues. Germline V gene lookup returns CDR1 MDHEN and CDR2 SYDVKM. With 6 bases removed from V and 1 base from J, the gap between germline ends came to 9 bases. CDR3 residues: CASRLTVNYGYTF. The CDR3 nucleotides read TGTGCCAGCAGGCTGACAGTTAACTATGGCTACACCTTC.

This clone appeared a single time. The chain uses TRBV7-9 and TRBJ2-1; 7 positions agree with TRBD2. Germline-derived CDR1 and CDR2 are SEHNR and FQNEAQ (reference sequence). The ends lost 4 bases at V and 4 bases at J; junction bases unmatched: 10. This CDR3 contains 16 residues. The CDR3, as DNA: TGTGCCAGCAGCTCTACAGTGCTAGCGGATTACAATGAGCAGTTCTTC. Translation gives CASSSTVLADYNEQFF. Using reference TRBV7-9 and TRBJ2-1 for the parts outside the CDR3, the full variable domain is DTGVSQNPRHKITKRGQNVTFRCDPISEHNRLYWYRQTLGQGPEFLTYFQNEAQLEKSRLLSDRFSAERPKGSFSTLEIQRTEQGDSAMYLCASSSTVLADYNEQFFGPGTRLTVL.

This clone has just one count. The rearrangement joins TRBV4-2 to TRBJ2-2; 8 bases are a match to TRBD2. This CDR3 region has 17 residues. The germline V gene has CDR1 LGHNA and CDR2 YNFKEQ. The J segment lost 6 bases and the V segment lost 1 base, leaving 10 bases of the junction unmatched. CDR3 loop: CASSQVKTGLVSGELFF. In DNA form, the CDR3 reads TGTGCCAGCAGCCAAGTAAAGACGGGACTAGTCTCCGGGGAGCTGTTTTTT.

This clone was picked up a small number of times. The chain is built from TRBV7-9 and TRBJ2-2, with no clear D. Germline values: CDR1 SEHNR, CDR2 FQNEAQ (reference sequence). CDR3 length equals 13 residues. Trimming cost V 5 bases and J 6 bases, with 10 bases left between them. Written as DNA, the CDR3 is TGTGCCAGCAGCCCTTCCCGGCCCGGGGAGCTGTTTTTT. This sequence encodes CASSPSRPGELFF.